These T cell receptor beta chains were read from a single sample in a study of control samples from healthy donors and cancer patients. TCRdb's copy holds only in-frame clones and misses some; the assay was immunoSEQ multiplex PCR. The sample lists tens of thousands of clones; less than 85% were seen once. Sequenced sample: PBMCs. These receptors were obtained from a man in his 70s with lung cancer. CDR3s include the opening cysteine and the closing phenylalanine or tryptophan. The D gene is left open where the match is weak. Clone size appears in some rows only: once, few, many, or a class for an expanded clone.

V,D,J,size,CDR3,DNA
TRBV7-9,NA,TRBJ1-2,few,CASNKWDNYGYTF,TGTGCCAGCAACAAATGGGACAACTATGGCTACACCTTC
TRBV19,NA,TRBJ2-3,NA,CASSRGPGTDTQYF,TGTGCCAGTAGTAGGGGACCAGGCACAGATACGCAGTATTTT
TRBV4-3,NA,TRBJ2-3,NA,CASSQDSRLAMTDTQYF,TGCGCCAGCAGCCAAGATTCACGGCTAGCGATGACGGATACGCAGTATTTT
TRBV28,NA,TRBJ2-5,NA,CASSSAGAVTQETQYF,TGTGCCAGCAGTTCCGCAGGGGCAGTAACACAAGAGACCCAGTACTTC
TRBV5-8,TRBD2,TRBJ2-3,NA,CASSLGASGDSTDTQYF,TGTGCCAGCAGCTTGGGCGCTAGCGGGGATAGCACAGATACGCAGTATTTT
TRBV5-1,TRBD2,TRBJ2-1,NA,CASSPGLAGKDNEQFF,TGCGCCAGCAGCCCCGGACTAGCGGGAAAGGACAATGAGCAGTTCTTC
TRBV28,TRBD1,TRBJ1-5,NA,CASSFVYRGSSSNQPQHF,TGTGCCAGCAGTTTCGTCTACAGGGGGTCCTCGAGCAATCAGCCCCAGCATTTT
TRBV18,NA,TRBJ1-4,once,CASSTRRRENEKLFF,TGTGCCAGCTCAACCCGGCGGCGGGAGAATGAAAAACTGTTTTTT
TRBV2,NA,TRBJ2-5,NA,CASRAGAGSGETQYF,TGTGCCAGCCGGGCTGGGGCGGGGAGCGGAGAGACCCAGTACTTC
TRBV19,TRBD1,TRBJ2-5,NA,CASKGAAFQETQYF,TGTGCCAGTAAGGGGGCGGCCTTCCAAGAGACCCAGTACTTC
TRBV20-1,NA,TRBJ1-6,few,CSARGGPLHF,TGCAGTGCTAGAGGAGGGCCCCTCCACTTT
TRBV5-6,NA,TRBJ2-3,once,CASSLQGFADTQYF,TGTGCCAGCAGCCTACAGGGATTCGCAGATACGCAGTATTTT
TRBV4-3,NA,TRBJ1-4,NA,CASSQNPINEKLFF,TGCGCCAGCAGCCAAAACCCAATTAATGAAAAACTGTTTTTT
TRBV11-3,TRBD1,TRBJ2-3,NA,CASSFRGQSSTDTQYF,TGTGCCAGCAGCTTCCGGGGACAGTCTAGCACAGATACGCAGTATTTT
TRBV19,NA,TRBJ1-2,few,CASSDPGTNYGYTF,TGTGCCAGTAGTGACCCCGGCACAAACTATGGCTACACCTTC
TRBV5-4,NA,TRBJ1-2,NA,CASSLAAVANYGYTF,TGTGCCAGCAGCTTGGCAGCTGTAGCTAACTATGGCTACACCTTC
TRBV9,NA,TRBJ2-1,NA,CASSLGGLSNEQFF,TGTGCCAGCAGCCTAGGGGGTTTGAGCAATGAGCAGTTCTTC
TRBV25-1,TRBD1,TRBJ1-6,once,CASSVGQVNSPLHF,TGTGCCAGCAGTGTTGGACAGGTGAATTCACCCCTCCACTTT
TRBV10-3,NA,TRBJ2-3,few,CAISESPSPTDTQYF,TGTGCCATCAGTGAGTCGCCTAGCCCAACAGATACGCAGTATTTT
TRBV7-6,NA,TRBJ2-1,NA,CASSRTNSYNEQFF,TGTGCCAGCAGCAGGACAAATTCCTACAATGAGCAGTTCTTC
TRBV11-2,TRBD2,TRBJ2-1,NA,CASVLGRGTYNEQFF,TGTGCCAGCGTGCTTGGGAGGGGCACCTACAATGAGCAGTTCTTC
TRBV7-3,NA,TRBJ1-3,NA,CASSSDTRGTIYF,TGTGCCAGCAGCTCGGACACCCGGGGCACCATATATTTT
TRBV9,NA,TRBJ1-3,NA,CASSVAGAGNTIYF,TGTGCCAGCAGCGTAGCGGGGGCTGGAAACACCATATATTTT